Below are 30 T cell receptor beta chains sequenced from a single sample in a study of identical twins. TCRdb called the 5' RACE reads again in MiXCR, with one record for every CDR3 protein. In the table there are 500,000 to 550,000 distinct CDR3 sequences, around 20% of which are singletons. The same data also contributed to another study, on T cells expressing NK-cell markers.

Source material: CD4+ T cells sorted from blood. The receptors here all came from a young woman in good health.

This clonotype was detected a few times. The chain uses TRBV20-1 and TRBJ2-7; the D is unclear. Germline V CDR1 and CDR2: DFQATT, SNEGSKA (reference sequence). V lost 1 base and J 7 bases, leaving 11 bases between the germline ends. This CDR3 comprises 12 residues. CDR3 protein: CSARGPLREQYF. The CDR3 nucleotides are TGCAGTGCTAGAGGGCCCTTGAGGGAGCAGTACTTC.

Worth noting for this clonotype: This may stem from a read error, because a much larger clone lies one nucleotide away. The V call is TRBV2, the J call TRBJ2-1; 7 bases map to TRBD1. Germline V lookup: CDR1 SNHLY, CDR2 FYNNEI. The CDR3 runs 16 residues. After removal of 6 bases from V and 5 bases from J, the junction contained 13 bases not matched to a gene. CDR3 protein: CASRPMDRLFNNEQFF. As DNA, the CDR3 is TGTGCCAGCAGGCCTATGGACAGGCTCTTTAACAATGAGCAGTTCTTC.

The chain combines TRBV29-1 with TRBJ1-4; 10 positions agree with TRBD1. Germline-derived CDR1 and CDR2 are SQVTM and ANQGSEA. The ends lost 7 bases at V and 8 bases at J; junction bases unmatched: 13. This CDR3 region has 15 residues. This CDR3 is CSARDRGLQKEKLFF. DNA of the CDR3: TGCAGCGCCCGGGACAGGGGCCTACAGAAAGAAAAACTGTTTTTT.

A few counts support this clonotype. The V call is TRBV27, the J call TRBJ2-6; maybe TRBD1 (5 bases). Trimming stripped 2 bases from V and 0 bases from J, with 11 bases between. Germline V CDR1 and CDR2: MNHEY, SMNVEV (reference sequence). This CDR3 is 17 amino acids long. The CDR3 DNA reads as TGTGCCAGCAGTTTAGCAGGGTCAAACTCTGGGGCCAACGTCCTGACTTTC. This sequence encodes CASSLAGSNSGANVLTF.

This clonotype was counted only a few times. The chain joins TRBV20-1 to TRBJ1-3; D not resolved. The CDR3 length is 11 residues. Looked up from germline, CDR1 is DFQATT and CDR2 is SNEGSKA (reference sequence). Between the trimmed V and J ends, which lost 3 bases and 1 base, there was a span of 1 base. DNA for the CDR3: TGCAGTGCTAGTTCTGGAAACACCATATATTTT. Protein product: CSASSGNTIYF.

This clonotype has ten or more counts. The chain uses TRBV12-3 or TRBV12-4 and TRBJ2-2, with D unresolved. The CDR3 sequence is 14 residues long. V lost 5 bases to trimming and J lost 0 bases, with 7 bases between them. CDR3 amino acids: CASSPTANTGELFF. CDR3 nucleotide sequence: TGTGCCAGCAGTCCCACAGCGAACACCGGGGAGCTGTTTTTT.

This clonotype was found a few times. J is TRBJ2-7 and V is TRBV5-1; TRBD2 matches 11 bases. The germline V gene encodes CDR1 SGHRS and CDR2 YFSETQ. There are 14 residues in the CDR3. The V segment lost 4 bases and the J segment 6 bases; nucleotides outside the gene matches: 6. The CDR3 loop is CASSRTSGRGEQYF. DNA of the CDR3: TGCGCCAGCAGCCGAACTAGCGGGAGAGGCGAGCAGTACTTC.

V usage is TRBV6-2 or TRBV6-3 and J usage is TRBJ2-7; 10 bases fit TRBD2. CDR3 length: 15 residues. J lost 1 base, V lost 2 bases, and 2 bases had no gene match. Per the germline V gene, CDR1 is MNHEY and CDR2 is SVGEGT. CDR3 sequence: CASSYGLAVSYEQYF. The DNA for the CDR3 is TGTGCCAGCAGTTACGGACTAGCGGTATCCTACGAGCAGTACTTC.

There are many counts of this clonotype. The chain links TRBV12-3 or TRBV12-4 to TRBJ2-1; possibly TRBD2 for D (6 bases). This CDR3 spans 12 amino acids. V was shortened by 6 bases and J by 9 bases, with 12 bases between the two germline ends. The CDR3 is CASRRDWSEQFF. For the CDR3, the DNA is TGTGCCAGCAGGCGGGACTGGAGTGAGCAGTTCTTC.

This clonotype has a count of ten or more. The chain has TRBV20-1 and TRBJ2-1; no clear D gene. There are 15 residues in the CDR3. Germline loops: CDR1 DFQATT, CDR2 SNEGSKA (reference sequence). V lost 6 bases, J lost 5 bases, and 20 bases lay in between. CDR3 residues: CSAMERFSPNNEQFF. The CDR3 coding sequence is TGCAGTGCGATGGAAAGGTTCAGTCCGAACAATGAGCAGTTCTTC.

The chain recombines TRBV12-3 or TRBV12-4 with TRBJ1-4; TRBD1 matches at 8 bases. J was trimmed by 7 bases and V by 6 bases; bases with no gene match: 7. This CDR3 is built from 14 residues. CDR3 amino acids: CASRPQGALEKLFF. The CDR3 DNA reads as TGTGCCAGCAGGCCGCAGGGGGCGCTTGAAAAACTGTTTTTT.

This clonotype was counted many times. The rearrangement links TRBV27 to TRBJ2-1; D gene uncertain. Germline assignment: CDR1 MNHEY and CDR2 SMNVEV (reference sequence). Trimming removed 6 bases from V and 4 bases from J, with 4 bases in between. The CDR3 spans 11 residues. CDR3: CASSQYNEQFF. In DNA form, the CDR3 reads TGTGCCAGCAGCCAATACAATGAGCAGTTCTTC.

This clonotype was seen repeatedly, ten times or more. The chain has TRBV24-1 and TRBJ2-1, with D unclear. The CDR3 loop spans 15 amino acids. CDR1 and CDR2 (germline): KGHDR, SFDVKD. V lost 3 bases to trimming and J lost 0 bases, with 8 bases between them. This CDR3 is CATSDGLSSYNEQFF. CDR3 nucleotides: TGTGCCACCAGTGATGGCCTCAGCTCCTACAATGAGCAGTTCTTC.

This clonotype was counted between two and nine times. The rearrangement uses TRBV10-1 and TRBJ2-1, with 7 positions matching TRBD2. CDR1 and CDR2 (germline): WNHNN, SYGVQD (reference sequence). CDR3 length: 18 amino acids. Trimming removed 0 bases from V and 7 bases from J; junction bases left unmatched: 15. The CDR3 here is CASSESIFLGGGMNEQFF. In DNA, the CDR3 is TGCGCCAGCAGTGAGTCGATTTTCCTCGGCGGGGGAATGAATGAGCAGTTCTTC.

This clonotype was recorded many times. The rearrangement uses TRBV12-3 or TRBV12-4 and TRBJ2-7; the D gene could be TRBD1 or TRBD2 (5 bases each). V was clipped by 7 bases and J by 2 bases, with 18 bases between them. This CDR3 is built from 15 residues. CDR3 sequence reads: CASTQSGTITYEQYF. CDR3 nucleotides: TGTGCCAGCACTCAATCCGGGACCATCACCTACGAGCAGTACTTC.

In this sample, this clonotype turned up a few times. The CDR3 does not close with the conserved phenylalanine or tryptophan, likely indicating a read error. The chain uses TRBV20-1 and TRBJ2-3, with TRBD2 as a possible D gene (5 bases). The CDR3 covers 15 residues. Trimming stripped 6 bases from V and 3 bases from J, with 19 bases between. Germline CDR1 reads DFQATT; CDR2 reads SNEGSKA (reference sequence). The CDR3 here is CSATPRGLGTDTQYI. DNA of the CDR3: TGCAGTGCCACCCCCCGGGGTCTGGGGACAGATACGCAGTATATT.

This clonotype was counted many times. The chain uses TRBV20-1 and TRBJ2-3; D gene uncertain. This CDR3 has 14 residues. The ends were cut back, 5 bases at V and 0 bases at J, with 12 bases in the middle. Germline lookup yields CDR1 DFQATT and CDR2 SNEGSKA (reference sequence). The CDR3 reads CSAGRLDSTDTQYF. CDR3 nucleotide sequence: TGCAGTGCTGGCCGTCTAGACAGCACAGATACGCAGTATTTT.

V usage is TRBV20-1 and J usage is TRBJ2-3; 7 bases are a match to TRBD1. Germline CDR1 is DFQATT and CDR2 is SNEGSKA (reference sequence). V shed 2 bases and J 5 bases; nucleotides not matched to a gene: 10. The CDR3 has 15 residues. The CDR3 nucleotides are TGCAGTGCTAGAAGGGGGCTTACCCCAGAAGATACGCAGTATTTT. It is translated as CSARRGLTPEDTQYF.

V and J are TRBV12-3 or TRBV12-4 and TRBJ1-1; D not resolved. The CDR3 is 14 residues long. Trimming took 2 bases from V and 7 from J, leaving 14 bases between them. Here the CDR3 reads CASSLHPRPLEAFF. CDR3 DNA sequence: TGTGCCAGCAGTTTACATCCAAGGCCCCTTGAAGCTTTCTTT.

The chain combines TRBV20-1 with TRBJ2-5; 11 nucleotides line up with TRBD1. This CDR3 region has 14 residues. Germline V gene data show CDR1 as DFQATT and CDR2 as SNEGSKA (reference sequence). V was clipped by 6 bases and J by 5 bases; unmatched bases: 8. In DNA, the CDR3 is TGCAGTGCGTCGCCCGGGACAGGGGGTGAGACCCAGTACTTC. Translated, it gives CSASPGTGGETQYF.

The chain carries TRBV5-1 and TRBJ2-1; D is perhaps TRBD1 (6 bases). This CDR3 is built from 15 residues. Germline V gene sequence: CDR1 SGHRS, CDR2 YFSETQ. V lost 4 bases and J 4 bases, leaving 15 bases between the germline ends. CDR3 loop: CASSLTGFGYNEQFF. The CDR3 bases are TGCGCCAGCAGCCTCACAGGGTTTGGATACAATGAGCAGTTCTTC.

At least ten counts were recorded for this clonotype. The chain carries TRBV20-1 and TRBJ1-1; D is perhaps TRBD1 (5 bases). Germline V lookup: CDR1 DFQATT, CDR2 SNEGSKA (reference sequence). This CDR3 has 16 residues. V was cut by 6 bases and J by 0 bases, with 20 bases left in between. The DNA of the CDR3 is TGCAGTGCCACCTTACCCACAGGATCCATGAACACTGAAGCTTTCTTT. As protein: CSATLPTGSMNTEAFF.

The CDR3: CSQVGREETQYF. Written as DNA, the CDR3 is TGCAGCCAGGTGGGGCGCGAAGAGACCCAGTACTTC. The chain employs TRBV29-1 and TRBJ2-5; perhaps TRBD1 as D (5 bases). Germline V gene lookup returns CDR1 SQVTM and CDR2 ANQGSEA. The CDR3 is 12 residues long. Trimming left V 8 bases short and J 3 bases short, with 13 bases between.

CDR3 coding DNA: TGCAGTGCCCGGGTAGGGCCCTCGAGCACCGGGGAGCTGTTTTTT. Translating gives CSARVGPSSTGELFF. The chain couples TRBV20-1 to TRBJ2-2; D not certain. Trimming pared 6 bases from V and 4 bases from J, leaving 18 bases between. The CDR3 has 15 residues. Per the germline V gene, CDR1 is DFQATT and CDR2 is SNEGSKA (reference sequence).

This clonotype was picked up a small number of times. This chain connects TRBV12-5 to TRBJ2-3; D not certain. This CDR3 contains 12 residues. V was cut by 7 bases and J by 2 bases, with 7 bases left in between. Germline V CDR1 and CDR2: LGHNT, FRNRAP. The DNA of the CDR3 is TGTGCTAGTGCCGTCAACACAGATACGCAGTATTTT. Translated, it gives CASAVNTDTQYF. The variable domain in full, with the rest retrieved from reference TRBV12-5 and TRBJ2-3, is DARVTQTPRHKVTEMGQEVTMRCQPILGHNTVFWYRQTMMQGLELLAYFRNRAPLDDSGMPKDRFSAEMPDATLATLKIQPSEPRDSAVYFCASAVNTDTQYFGPGTRLTVL.

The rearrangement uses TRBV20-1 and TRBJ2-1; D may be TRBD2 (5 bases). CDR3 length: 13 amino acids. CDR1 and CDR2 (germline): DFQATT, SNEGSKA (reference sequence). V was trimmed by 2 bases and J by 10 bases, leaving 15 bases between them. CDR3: CSARPSRGPEQFF. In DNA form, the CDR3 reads TGCAGTGCTAGACCTTCTCGCGGGCCGGAGCAGTTCTTC.

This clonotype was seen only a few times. CDR3 in amino acids: CSARDRGRGDWAFF. The CDR3 coding sequence is TGCAGTGCTAGAGATAGAGGACGAGGCGATTGGGCTTTCTTT. V gene TRBV20-1 combines with J gene TRBJ1-1; D gene uncertain. CDR3 size: 14 residues. V lost 0 bases, J lost 11 bases, and 19 bases lay in between. Per the germline V gene, CDR1 is DFQATT and CDR2 is SNEGSKA (reference sequence).

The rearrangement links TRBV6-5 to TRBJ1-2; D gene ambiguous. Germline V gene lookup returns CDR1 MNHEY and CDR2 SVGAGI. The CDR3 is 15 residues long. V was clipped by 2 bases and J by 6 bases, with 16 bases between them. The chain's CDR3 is CASSYRARFMDGYTF. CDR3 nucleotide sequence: TGTGCCAGCAGTTACCGGGCCAGGTTTATGGATGGCTACACCTTC.

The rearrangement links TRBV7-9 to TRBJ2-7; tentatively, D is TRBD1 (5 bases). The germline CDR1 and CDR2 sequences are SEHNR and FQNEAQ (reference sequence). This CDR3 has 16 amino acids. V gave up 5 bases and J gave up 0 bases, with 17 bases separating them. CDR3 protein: CASSRNRLGASYEQYF. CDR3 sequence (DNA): TGTGCCAGCAGCCGAAACAGGCTGGGCGCCTCCTACGAGCAGTACTTC.

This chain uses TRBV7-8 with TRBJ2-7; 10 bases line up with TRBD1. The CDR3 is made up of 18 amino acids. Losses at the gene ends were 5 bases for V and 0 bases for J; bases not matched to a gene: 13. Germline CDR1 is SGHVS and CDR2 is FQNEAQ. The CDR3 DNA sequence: TGTGCCAGCAGCACCAACATCCGGACAGGGGGTTTCTCCTACGAGCAGTACTTC. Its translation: CASSTNIRTGGFSYEQYF. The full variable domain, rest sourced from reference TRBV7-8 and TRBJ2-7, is GAGVSQSPRYKVAKRGQDVALRCDPISGHVSLFWYQQALGQGPEFLTYFQNEAQLDKSGLPSDRFFAERPEGSVSTLKIQRTQQEDSAVYLCASSTNIRTGGFSYEQYFGPGTRLTVT.